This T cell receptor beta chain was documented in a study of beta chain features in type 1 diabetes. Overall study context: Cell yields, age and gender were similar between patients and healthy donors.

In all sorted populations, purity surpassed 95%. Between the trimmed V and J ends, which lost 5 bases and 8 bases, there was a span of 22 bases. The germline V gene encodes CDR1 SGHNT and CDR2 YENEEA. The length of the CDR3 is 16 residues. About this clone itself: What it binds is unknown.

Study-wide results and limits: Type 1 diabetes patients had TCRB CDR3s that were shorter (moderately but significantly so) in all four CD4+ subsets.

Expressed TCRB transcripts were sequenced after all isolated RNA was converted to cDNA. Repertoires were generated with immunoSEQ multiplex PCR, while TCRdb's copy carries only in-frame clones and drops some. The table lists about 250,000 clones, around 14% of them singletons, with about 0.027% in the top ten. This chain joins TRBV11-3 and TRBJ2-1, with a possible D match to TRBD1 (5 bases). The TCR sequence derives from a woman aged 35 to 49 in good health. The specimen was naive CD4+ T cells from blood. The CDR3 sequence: CASSPVRDPLWDEQFF. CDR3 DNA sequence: TGTGCCAGCAGCCCCGTCAGGGATCCCCTTTGGGATGAGCAGTTCTTC.